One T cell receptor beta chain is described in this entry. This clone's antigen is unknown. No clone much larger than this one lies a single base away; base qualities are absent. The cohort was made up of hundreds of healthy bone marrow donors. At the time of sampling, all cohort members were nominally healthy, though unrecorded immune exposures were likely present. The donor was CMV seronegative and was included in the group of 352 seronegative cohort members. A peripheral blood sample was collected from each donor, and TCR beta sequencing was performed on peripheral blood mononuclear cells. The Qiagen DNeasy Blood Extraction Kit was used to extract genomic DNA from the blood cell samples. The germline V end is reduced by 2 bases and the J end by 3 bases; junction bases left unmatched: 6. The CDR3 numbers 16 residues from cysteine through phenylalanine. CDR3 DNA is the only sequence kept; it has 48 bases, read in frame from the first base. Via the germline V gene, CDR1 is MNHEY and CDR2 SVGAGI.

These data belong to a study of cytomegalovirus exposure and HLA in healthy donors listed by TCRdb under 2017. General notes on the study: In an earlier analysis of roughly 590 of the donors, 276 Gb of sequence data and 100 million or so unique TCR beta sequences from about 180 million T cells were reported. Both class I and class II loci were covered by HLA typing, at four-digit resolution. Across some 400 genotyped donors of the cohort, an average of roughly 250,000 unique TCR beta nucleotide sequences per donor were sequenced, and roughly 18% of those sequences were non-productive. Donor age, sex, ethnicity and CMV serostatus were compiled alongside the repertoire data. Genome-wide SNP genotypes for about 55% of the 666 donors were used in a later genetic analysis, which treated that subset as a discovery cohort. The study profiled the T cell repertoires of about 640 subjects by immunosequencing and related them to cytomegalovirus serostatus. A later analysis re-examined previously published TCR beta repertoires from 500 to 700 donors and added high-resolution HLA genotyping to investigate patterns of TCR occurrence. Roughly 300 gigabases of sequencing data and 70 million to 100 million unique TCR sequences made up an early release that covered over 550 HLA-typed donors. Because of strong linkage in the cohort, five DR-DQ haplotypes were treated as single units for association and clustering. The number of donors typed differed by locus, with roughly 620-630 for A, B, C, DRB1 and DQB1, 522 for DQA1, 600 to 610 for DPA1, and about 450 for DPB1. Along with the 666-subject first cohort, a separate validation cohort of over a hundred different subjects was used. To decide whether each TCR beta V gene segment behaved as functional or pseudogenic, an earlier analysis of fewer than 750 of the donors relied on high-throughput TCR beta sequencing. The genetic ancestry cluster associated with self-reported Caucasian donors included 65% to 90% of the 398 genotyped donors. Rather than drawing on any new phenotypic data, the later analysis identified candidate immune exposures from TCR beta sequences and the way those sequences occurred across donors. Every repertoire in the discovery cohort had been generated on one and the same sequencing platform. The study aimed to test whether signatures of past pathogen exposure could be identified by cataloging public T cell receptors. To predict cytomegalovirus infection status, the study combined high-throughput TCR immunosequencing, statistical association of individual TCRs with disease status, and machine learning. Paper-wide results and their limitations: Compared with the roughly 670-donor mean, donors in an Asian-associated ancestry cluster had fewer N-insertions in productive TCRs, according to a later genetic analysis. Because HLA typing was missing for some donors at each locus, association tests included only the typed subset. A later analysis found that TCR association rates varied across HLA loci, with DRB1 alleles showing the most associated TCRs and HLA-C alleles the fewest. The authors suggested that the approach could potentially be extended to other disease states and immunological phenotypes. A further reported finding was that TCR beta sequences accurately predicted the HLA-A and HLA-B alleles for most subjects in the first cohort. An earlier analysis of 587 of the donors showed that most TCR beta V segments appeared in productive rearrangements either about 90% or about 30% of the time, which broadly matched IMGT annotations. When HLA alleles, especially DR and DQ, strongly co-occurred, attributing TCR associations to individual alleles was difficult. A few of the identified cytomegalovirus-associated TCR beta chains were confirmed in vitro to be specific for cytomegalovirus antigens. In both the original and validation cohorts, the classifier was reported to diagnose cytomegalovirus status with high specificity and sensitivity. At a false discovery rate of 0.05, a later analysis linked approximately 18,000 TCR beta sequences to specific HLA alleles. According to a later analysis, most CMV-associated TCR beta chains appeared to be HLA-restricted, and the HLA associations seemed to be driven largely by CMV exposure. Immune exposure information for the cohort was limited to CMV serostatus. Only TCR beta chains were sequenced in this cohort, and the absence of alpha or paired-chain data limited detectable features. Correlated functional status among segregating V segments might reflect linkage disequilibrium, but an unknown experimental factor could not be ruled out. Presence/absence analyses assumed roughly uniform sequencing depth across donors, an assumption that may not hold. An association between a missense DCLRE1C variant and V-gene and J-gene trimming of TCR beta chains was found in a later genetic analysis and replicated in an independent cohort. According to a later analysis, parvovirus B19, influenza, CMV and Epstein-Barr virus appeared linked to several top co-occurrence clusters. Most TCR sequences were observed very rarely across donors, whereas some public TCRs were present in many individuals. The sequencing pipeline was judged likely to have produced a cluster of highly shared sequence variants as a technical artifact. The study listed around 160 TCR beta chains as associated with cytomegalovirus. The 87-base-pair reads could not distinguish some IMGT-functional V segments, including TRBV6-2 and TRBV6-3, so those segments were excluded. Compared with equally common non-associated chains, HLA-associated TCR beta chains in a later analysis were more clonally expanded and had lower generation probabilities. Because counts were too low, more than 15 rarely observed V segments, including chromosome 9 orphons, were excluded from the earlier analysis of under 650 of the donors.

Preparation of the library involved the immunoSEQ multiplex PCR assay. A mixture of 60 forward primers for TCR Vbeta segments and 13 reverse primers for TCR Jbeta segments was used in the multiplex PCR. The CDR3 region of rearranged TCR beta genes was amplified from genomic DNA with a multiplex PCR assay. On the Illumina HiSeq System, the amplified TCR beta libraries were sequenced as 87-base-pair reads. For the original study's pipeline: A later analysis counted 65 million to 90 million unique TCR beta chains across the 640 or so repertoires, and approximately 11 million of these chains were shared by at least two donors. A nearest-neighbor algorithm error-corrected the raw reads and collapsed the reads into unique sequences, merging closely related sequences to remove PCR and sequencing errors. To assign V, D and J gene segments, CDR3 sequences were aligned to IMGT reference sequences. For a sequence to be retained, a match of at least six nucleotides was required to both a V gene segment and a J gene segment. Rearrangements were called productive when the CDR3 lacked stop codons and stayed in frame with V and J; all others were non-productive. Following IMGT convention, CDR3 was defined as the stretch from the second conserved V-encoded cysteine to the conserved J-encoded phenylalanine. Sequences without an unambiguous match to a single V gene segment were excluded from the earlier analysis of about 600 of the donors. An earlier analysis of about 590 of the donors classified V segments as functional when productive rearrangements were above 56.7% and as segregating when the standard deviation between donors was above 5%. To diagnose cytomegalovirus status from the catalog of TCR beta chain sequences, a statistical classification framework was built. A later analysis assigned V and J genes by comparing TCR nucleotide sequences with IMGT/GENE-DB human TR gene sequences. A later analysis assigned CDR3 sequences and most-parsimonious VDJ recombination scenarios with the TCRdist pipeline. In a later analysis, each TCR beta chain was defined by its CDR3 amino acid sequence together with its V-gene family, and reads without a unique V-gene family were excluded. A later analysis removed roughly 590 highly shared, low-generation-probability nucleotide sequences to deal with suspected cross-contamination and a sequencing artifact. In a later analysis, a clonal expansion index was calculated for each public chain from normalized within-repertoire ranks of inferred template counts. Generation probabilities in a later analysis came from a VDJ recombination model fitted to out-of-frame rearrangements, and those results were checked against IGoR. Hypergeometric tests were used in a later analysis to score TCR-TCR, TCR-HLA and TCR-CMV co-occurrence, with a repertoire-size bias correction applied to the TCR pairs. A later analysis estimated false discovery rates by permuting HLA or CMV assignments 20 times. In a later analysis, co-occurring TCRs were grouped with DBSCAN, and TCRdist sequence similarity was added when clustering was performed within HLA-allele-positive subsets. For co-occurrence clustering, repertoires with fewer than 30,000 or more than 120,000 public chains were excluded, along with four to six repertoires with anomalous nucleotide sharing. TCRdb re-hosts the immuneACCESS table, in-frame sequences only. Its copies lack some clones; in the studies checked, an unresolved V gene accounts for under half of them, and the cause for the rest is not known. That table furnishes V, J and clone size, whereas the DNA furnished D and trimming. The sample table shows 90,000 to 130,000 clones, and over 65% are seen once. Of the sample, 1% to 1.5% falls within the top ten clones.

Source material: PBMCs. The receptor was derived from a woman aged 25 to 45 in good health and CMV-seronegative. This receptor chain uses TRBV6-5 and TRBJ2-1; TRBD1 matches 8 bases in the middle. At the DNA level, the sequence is TGTGCCAGCAGTTACCCCTCCGGGACAGGCTACAATGAGCAGTTCTTC. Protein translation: CASSYPSGTGYNEQFF.